The present T cell receptor beta chain was sequenced within a study of blood T cell repertoires in COVID-19. Germline V gene data show CDR1 as KGHSH and CDR2 as LQKENI. This CDR3 comprises 14 residues. J gave up 7 bases and V 6 bases, and 5 bases lay outside the gene matches. Some clones are missing from TCRdb's copy, which holds only in-frame ones; the method was immunoSEQ multiplex PCR. Of approximately 360,000 clones listed, 89% are singletons. Sample: peripheral blood. The chain couples TRBV18 to TRBJ2-1; 11 bases fit TRBD1. The sequence was obtained from a man aged 40-55 years with acute or convalescent COVID-19. CDR3: CASSEDRGRNEQFF. The CDR3, as DNA: TGTGCCAGCTCCGAGGACAGGGGGCGAAATGAGCAGTTCTTC.